This TCR beta chain was captured in a study of blood T cell repertoires in COVID-19. Study-level background: Sources were T cells, B-cell-depleted T cells, or PBMCs; the material itself was cDNA or gDNA.

The germline V gene has CDR1 MNHEY and CDR2 SVGAGI. The CDR3 length is 16 residues. J gave up 6 bases and V 0 bases, and 8 bases lay outside the gene matches. Profiling relied on immunoSEQ multiplex PCR, and the TCRdb table lists in-frame clones only, not all of them. The table shows over 100,000 clones, with 75% to 95% occurring only once. The receptor comes from a man aged 18 to 29 with acute or convalescent COVID-19. Sequences were obtained from peripheral blood. This sequence joins TRBV6-5 and TRBJ1-2, with 9 bases that match TRBD1. This CDR3 is CASSYSLGTGLNGYTF. In DNA form, the CDR3 reads TGTGCCAGCAGTTACTCCTTGGGGACAGGGTTAAATGGCTACACCTTC.